The 2 T cell receptor beta chains below come from one sample, sequenced in a study of glioma-infiltrating T cells after dendritic cell vaccination. Some clones are missing from TCRdb's copy, which holds only in-frame ones; the method was immunoSEQ multiplex PCR. The top ten hold approximately 5.3% of the sample, which has fewer than 60,000 clones, approximately 90% seen once. Time point specified: after dendritic cell vaccination, including at tumor progression/relapse. The sequences come from blood, collected after dendritic cell vaccination. These receptors were obtained from a human donor with glioblastoma.

This clone was picked up a small number of times. The chain combines TRBV7-2 with TRBJ2-7; D is ambiguous. The germline V and J ends were trimmed by 2 bases and 1 base, with 3 bases remaining between them. The CDR3 has 12 residues. Germline values: CDR1 SGHTA, CDR2 FQGNSA. CDR3 nucleotides: TGTGCCAGCAGCTTACAGTCCTACGAGCAGTACTTC. This translates into CASSLQSYEQYF.

The V call is TRBV5-1, the J call TRBJ2-7, with D perhaps TRBD1 (5 bases). CDR1 SGHRS and CDR2 YFSETQ come from the germline V gene. Between the trimmed V and J ends, which lost 2 bases and 0 bases, there was a span of 12 bases. This CDR3 spans 15 amino acids. The CDR3: CASSFGTGFSYEQYF. The CDR3 bases are TGCGCCAGCAGCTTCGGCACAGGATTCTCCTACGAGCAGTACTTC. Full variable domain (outside the CDR3, taken from reference TRBV5-1 and TRBJ2-7): KAGVTQTPRYLIKTRGQQVTLSCSPISGHRSVSWYQQTPGQGLQFLFEYFSETQRNKGNFPGRFSGRQFSNSRSEMNVSTLELGDSALYLCASSFGTGFSYEQYFGPGTRLTVT.